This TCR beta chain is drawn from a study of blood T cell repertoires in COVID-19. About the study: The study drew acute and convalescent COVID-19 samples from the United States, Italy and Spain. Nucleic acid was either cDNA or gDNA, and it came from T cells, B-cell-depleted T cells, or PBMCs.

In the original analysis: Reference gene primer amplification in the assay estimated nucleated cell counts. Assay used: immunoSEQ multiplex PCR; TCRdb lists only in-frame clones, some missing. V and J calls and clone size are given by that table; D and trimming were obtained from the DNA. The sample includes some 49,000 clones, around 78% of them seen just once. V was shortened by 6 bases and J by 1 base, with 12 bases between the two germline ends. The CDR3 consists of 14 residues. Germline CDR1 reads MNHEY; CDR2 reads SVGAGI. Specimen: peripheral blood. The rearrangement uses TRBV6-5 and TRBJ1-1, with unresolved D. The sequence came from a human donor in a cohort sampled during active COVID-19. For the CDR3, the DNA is TGTGCCAGCAGAATTCAGGTTTCGAACACTGAAGCTTTCTTT. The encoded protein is CASRIQVSNTEAFF.